What follows is one T cell receptor beta chain and its context. Its antigen is currently unknown. These data originate in a study of shared clonotypes between healthy human individuals. Notes on the study in general: Among donors, the sharing of clonotypes was expected to be influenced by sequencing depth. The represented genetic and exposure-history diversity was limited by the small number of donors.

The assay was immunoSEQ multiplex PCR, and TCRdb's table has in-frame clones only and misses some. The sample has some 1.5 million clones, around 98% seen once. V shed 8 bases and J shed 7 bases, with 18 bases lying between them. This CDR3 is 14 amino acids long. Germline assignment: CDR1 MNHNS and CDR2 SASEGT. The TCR sequence derives from a man aged 25 to 40 in good health. Sequencing input: naive CD4+ T cells sorted from blood. The subset was: CD45RA+ positively selected. This chain joins TRBV6-1 and TRBJ1-5, with D maybe TRBD1 (5 bases). CDR3 in DNA: TGTGCCAGCCTTAGTAATCAGGGAGACCAGCCCCAGCATTTT. Protein: CASLSNQGDQPQHF.